This T cell receptor beta chain was captured by sequencing in a study of blood T cell repertoires in COVID-19. Study context: T cells, B-cell-depleted T cells, or PBMCs provided the cDNA or gDNA that served as material.

Original processing methods: Cell counts per sample came from amplifying reference gene primers. The table came from immunoSEQ multiplex PCR; TCRdb's copy has only in-frame clones and leaves some out. V and J calls and clone size are as listed in that table; D and trimming were resolved from the DNA. The sample yields about 250,000 clones, around 89% seen once. The age range of participants was about 18 to 89 years, with residence in about 25 US areas. Assignment of participants to cohorts was predicated upon participant-reported clinical history. Trimming cost V 1 base and J 13 bases, with 10 bases left between them. The CDR3 is 11 amino acids. Looked up from germline, CDR1 is LGHNT and CDR2 is FRNRAP.

The TCR originated in a woman under 30 who had recovered from COVID-19. The chain carries TRBV12-5 and TRBJ1-2; D possibly corresponds to TRBD1 (5 bases). Sequenced input: PBMCs or T cells enriched from blood (not recorded which). The chain's CDR3 is CASGLAGNSTF. The CDR3 nucleotides are TGTGCTAGTGGTTTGGCAGGGAACTCCACCTTC.